The 11 T cell receptor beta chains given below trace back to one sample, sequenced in a study of shared clonotypes between healthy human individuals. CD8 cells regarded as naive lacked CD45RO, were positively chosen for CCR7, and omitted terminally differentiated effector memory CD45RA+ cells. Here immunoSEQ multiplex PCR was the method, and the copy in TCRdb shows in-frame clones only, minus some. Seen here are roughly 2.1 million clones, about 93% observed once, and the top ten hold about 1.8%. The sequencing sample was made of naive CD8+ T cells from PBMCs. These receptors originate from a man younger than 30 in good health. Some clones in this sample may be carry-over from other donors' samples.

This chain links TRBV5-6 with TRBJ2-3; 7 bases are a match to TRBD2. The CDR3 consists of 15 residues. V trimming: 4 bases; J trimming: 2 bases; junction bases outside the gene matches: 7. CDR1 is SGHDT, CDR2 YYEEEE, per germline. The CDR3: CASSGGRELTDTQYF. DNA for the CDR3: TGTGCCAGCAGCGGAGGGAGGGAGCTCACAGATACGCAGTATTTT.

CDR3: CASSTGTGVYEQYF. The CDR3 region has the DNA TGTGCCAGCAGCACGGGGACAGGGGTCTACGAGCAGTACTTC. This rearrangement joins TRBV7-9 to TRBJ2-7, with 10 positions matching TRBD1. Germline CDR1 is SEHNR and CDR2 is FQNEAQ (reference sequence). V shed 5 bases, J shed 3 bases, and the junction held 4 bases outside the gene matches. The CDR3 totals 14 residues.

V usage is TRBV6-5 and J usage is TRBJ2-2; tentative D call: TRBD2 (5 bases). The germline V gene has CDR1 MNHEY and CDR2 SVGAGI. This CDR3 is built from 16 residues. The V end lost 2 bases, the J end lost 1 base, and 11 bases lay between the germline ends. The CDR3 DNA reads TGTGCCAGCAGTTACAGCGGTCTGGTGAACACCGGGGAGCTGTTTTTT. It encodes CASSYSGLVNTGELFF.

This clone has just a few counts. The chain recombines TRBV4-1 with TRBJ1-1; 7 bases agree with TRBD1. The CDR3 has 15 residues. The V segment lost 4 bases and the J segment 3 bases; nucleotides outside the gene matches: 8. Germline V gives CDR1 MGHRA, CDR2 YSYEKL. CDR3 coding DNA: TGCGCCAGCAGCCGATTTTTAACAGGGGACACTGAAGCTTTCTTT. The encoded protein is CASSRFLTGDTEAFF.

The chain employs TRBV5-4 and TRBJ2-1, with TRBD1 as a possible D gene (5 bases). The CDR3 is 15 residues long. V lost 7 bases to trimming and J lost 3 bases, with 17 bases between them. Looked up from germline, CDR1 is SGHNT and CDR2 is YYREEE (reference sequence). CDR3 protein: CASGPRQGYYNEQFF. CDR3 DNA sequence: TGTGCCAGCGGACCCCGGCAGGGTTACTACAATGAGCAGTTCTTC.

The chain has TRBV19 and TRBJ2-3; 11 bases align to TRBD2. Germline V gives CDR1 LNHDA, CDR2 SQIVND (reference sequence). After removal of 0 bases from V and 0 bases from J, the junction contained 14 bases not matched to a gene. The CDR3 runs to 21 residues. The CDR3 DNA follows: TGTGCCAGTAGTATAGATCTTGAGACTAGCGGGAAGACAGCTAGCACAGATACGCAGTATTTT. Translation: CASSIDLETSGKTASTDTQYF.

As regards this clone: The sample contains more than one DNA sequence encoding this CDR3. J is TRBJ1-5 and V is TRBV19, with D possibly TRBD1 on 5 matching bases. Trimming left V 11 bases short and J 4 bases short, with 12 bases between. Looked up from germline, CDR1 is LNHDA and CDR2 is SQIVND (reference sequence). This CDR3 is 12 amino acids long. The CDR3 reads CASSRTNQPQHF. The CDR3 nucleotides are TGTGCCTCAAGCAGGACAAATCAGCCCCAGCATTTT.

The chain has TRBV10-1 and TRBJ2-7, with unresolved D. The V gene's germline CDR1 is WNHNN and CDR2 SYGVQD (reference sequence). The V end was cut by 11 bases, the J end by 3 bases, with 11 bases between. This CDR3 is built from 11 residues. The CDR3 spells CAGWGNYEQYF. In DNA, the CDR3 is TGCGCCGGATGGGGAAACTACGAGCAGTACTTC.

V usage is TRBV9 and J usage is TRBJ2-1, with 8 bases identical to TRBD2. This CDR3 is 15 amino acids long. V lost 3 bases and J lost 2; bases outside the gene matches: 4. CDR1 and CDR2 (germline): SGDLS, YYNGEE. CDR3 DNA sequence: TGTGCCAGCAGCGCAGCGGGAGCCGCCTACAATGAGCAGTTCTTC. It yields the protein CASSAAGAAYNEQFF.

The chain is built from TRBV19 and TRBJ2-2; the D gene is possibly TRBD2 (6 bases). The length of the CDR3 is 15 residues. Per the germline V gene, CDR1 is LNHDA and CDR2 is SQIVND (reference sequence). The V gene lost 8 bases and the J gene lost 0 bases, with 13 bases spanning the gap. The CDR3: CASGMRGSNTGELFF. The DNA for the CDR3 is TGTGCCAGTGGGATGCGGGGATCGAACACCGGGGAGCTGTTTTTT.

The rearrangement uses TRBV4-2 and TRBJ2-7; no clear D gene. CDR3 size: 18 residues. The V gene lost 2 bases and the J gene lost 2 bases, with 22 bases spanning the gap. The germline gives CDR1 LGHNA, CDR2 YNFKEQ. CDR3 region: CASSQMVVSGPTPYEQYF. The CDR3 region has the DNA TGTGCCAGCAGCCAAATGGTAGTGTCTGGTCCCACCCCCTACGAGCAGTACTTC.